These 8 T cell receptor beta chains were all obtained from the same sample, sequenced in a study of T-cell reconstitution after alpha-beta-depleted transplantation in children. Preparation of the TCRbeta library involved a method that used unique molecular identifiers. MiXCR, run by TCRdb on the PCR reads, gives a single entry per CDR3 protein. The sample yields about 91,000 distinct CDR3 sequences, roughly 8.8% seen once. The sample was PBMCs from the stem cell graft donor, taken from the stem cell graft. All receptors come from a human donor who donated a stem cell graft to a child with congenital amegakaryocytic thrombocytopenia.

There are many counts of this clonotype. The chain combines TRBV10-1 with TRBJ1-1, with unresolved D. Germline CDR1 reads WNHNN; CDR2 reads SYGVQD (reference sequence). V shed 3 bases and J shed 1 base, with 9 bases lying between them. The CDR3 spans 14 residues. CDR3 protein: CASSDGRGNTEAFF. CDR3 sequence (DNA): TGCGCCAGCAGTGATGGCCGCGGGAACACTGAAGCTTTCTTT.

This clonotype came up many times. V usage is TRBV6-1 and J usage is TRBJ2-5; D gene unclear. Per germline, CDR1 MNHNS and CDR2 SASEGT. Trimming removed 7 bases at V and 5 bases at J, with 11 bases between. This CDR3 has 12 residues. DNA for the CDR3: TGTGCCAGCACAGGACCCGGGGAGACCCAGTACTTC. Translation gives CASTGPGETQYF.

This clonotype was picked up many times. V is TRBV11-2 and J is TRBJ1-5; D is uncertain. This CDR3 comprises 13 residues. V lost 3 bases, J lost 5 bases, and 8 bases lay in between. From germline, CDR1 is SGHAT and CDR2 FQNNGV. CDR3 amino acids: CASSLERDQPQHF. The CDR3 DNA is TGTGCCAGCAGCTTGGAGCGAGATCAGCCCCAGCATTTT.

The rearrangement links TRBV12-3 or TRBV12-4 to TRBJ2-1, with 12 bases lining up with TRBD2. The length of the CDR3 is 15 residues. The trim removed 5 bases at V and 10 bases at J, leaving 9 bases unmatched. In nucleotides, the CDR3 is TGTGCCAGCAGTCTGACTAGCGGGAGTATCAACGAGCAGTTCTTC. It is translated as CASSLTSGSINEQFF.

J is TRBJ2-3 and V is TRBV7-8, with TRBD2 identical over 15 bases. Germline lookup yields CDR1 SGHVS and CDR2 FQNEAQ. CDR3 length equals 18 residues. Trimming took 3 bases from V and 5 from J; bases not matched to a gene: 9. The CDR3: CASSFLPGLAGGGDTQYF. The CDR3 bases are TGTGCCAGCAGCTTCCTCCCGGGACTAGCGGGGGGAGGAGATACGCAGTATTTT.

This clonotype was observed at least ten times. The chain has TRBV5-1 and TRBJ2-4; 9 nucleotides line up with TRBD1. Germline V lookup: CDR1 SGHRS, CDR2 YFSETQ. The trim removed 4 bases at V and 9 bases at J, leaving 20 bases unmatched. The CDR3 length is 18 residues. The DNA of the CDR3 is TGCGCCAGCAGCCTTCAAGGGACAGGGCCGGCTGGTTCCACCATTCAGTACTTC. Translated: CASSLQGTGPAGSTIQYF. Drawing the rest from reference TRBV5-1 and TRBJ2-4, the complete variable domain is KAGVTQTPRYLIKTRGQQVTLSCSPISGHRSVSWYQQTPGQGLQFLFEYFSETQRNKGNFPGRFSGRQFSNSRSEMNVSTLELGDSALYLCASSLQGTGPAGSTIQYFGAGTRLSVL.

In its sample, this clonotype was seen many times. The gene calls are TRBV7-8 and TRBJ1-1, with 7 bases identical to TRBD1. V lost 7 bases, J lost 0 bases, and 2 bases stayed unmatched. The length of the CDR3 is 13 residues. Germline V gene lookup returns CDR1 SGHVS and CDR2 FQNEAQ. This CDR3 reads CASNRGMNTEAFF. The DNA for the CDR3 is TGTGCCAGCAACAGGGGAATGAACACTGAAGCTTTCTTT.

This clonotype has at least ten counts. The chain is built from TRBV7-8 and TRBJ2-1, with D perhaps TRBD2 (6 bases). Germline V lookup: CDR1 SGHVS, CDR2 FQNEAQ. V was clipped by 5 bases and J by 10 bases, with 21 bases between them. The CDR3 loop spans 15 amino acids. CDR3 coding DNA: TGTGCCAGCAGCCCAAAACGGGACTTATTAAGAGAGCAGTTCTTC. This codes for CASSPKRDLLREQFF.